The 15 T cell receptor beta chains presented below share a single source sample, sequenced in a study of cytomegalovirus exposure and HLA in healthy donors. This PCR relied on a set of 60 Vbeta primers and 13 Jbeta primers. Clones were read by immunoSEQ multiplex PCR, and TCRdb kept only the in-frame ones, dropping some. The sample consists of roughly 150,000 clones, roughly 83% of them appearing once. The specimen was PBMCs. These receptors were taken from a woman younger than 35 in good health and CMV-seronegative.

CDR3 region: CASSQQPGQGTEAFF. CDR3 in DNA: TGTGCCAGCTCACAGCAACCGGGACAGGGGACTGAAGCTTTCTTT. The V gene is TRBV18, the J gene TRBJ1-1; 10 bases map to TRBD1. The CDR3 loop spans 15 amino acids. Losses at the gene ends were 4 bases for V and 5 bases for J; bases not matched to a gene: 7. CDR1 is KGHSH, CDR2 LQKENI, per germline.

The rearrangement joins TRBV28 to TRBJ1-2; D is possibly TRBD1 (6 bases). Germline lookup yields CDR1 MDHEN and CDR2 SYDVKM. The CDR3 length is 13 residues. Trimming shortened V by 6 bases and J by 7 bases, and 15 bases separated the two germline ends. CDR3 DNA: TGTGCCAGCAGCCCCTCAGGGGAAATTGGCTACACCTTC. Translation: CASSPSGEIGYTF.

The chain uses TRBV2 and TRBJ2-1; 9 positions agree with TRBD2. The CDR3 totals 15 residues. From germline, CDR1 is SNHLY and CDR2 FYNNEI. V gave up 6 bases and J gave up 5 bases; unmatched junction bases: 8. CDR3 nucleotides: TGTGCCAGCAGAGGTCTAGCGGGGCCAAACAATGAGCAGTTCTTC. Protein sequence: CASRGLAGPNNEQFF.

The V call is TRBV30, the J call TRBJ1-3; weak D call: TRBD1 (5 bases). CDR3 size: 14 residues. Per the germline V gene, CDR1 is GTSNPN and CDR2 is SVGIG (reference sequence). Trimming removed 1 base from V and 4 bases from J, with 11 bases in between. The chain's CDR3 is CAWSAGGGGNTIYF. As DNA, the CDR3 is TGTGCCTGGAGTGCCGGGGGGGGAGGAAACACCATATATTTT.

The chain is built from TRBV30 and TRBJ1-5; D is undetermined. CDR3 length equals 14 residues. CDR1 and CDR2 (germline): GTSNPN, SVGIG (reference sequence). The ends were cut back, 0 bases at V and 2 bases at J, with 8 bases in the middle. The CDR3 bases are TGTGCCTGGAGTGTAACGAGCGGCAATCAGCCCCAGCATTTT. Its translation is CAWSVTSGNQPQHF.

This clone was detected a few times. The genes are TRBV6-5 and TRBJ1-2, with 7 bases aligning to TRBD1. Looked up from germline, CDR1 is MNHEY and CDR2 is SVGAGI. This CDR3 contains 12 residues. V lost 6 bases to trimming and J lost 6 bases; unmatched junction nucleotides: 4. The CDR3: CASRTGEDGYTF. CDR3 bases: TGTGCCAGCAGAACAGGGGAGGATGGCTACACCTTC.

CDR3 amino acids: CASSHALGQASYEQYF. For the CDR3, the DNA is TGTGCCAGCAGCCATGCACTCGGACAGGCTTCCTACGAGCAGTACTTC. The chain uses TRBV14 and TRBJ2-7, with 7 positions matching TRBD1. The CDR3 extends over 16 amino acids. V lost 3 bases to trimming and J lost 1 base; unmatched junction nucleotides: 9. Germline CDR1 and CDR2: SGHDN and FVKESK.

The chain combines TRBV7-6 with TRBJ1-1; D not certain. Deletions cut 1 base from V and 1 base from J, with 4 bases between. Per the germline V gene, CDR1 is SGHVS and CDR2 is FNYEAQ. This CDR3 has 13 amino acids. CDR3 protein: CASSLEQNTEAFF. CDR3 DNA sequence: TGTGCCAGCAGCTTAGAACAGAACACTGAAGCTTTCTTT.

This clone was picked up a small number of times. The CDR3 sequence is CASSLSGSNEKLFF. The CDR3 coding sequence is TGTGCCAGCAGTTTATCGGGGTCTAATGAAAAACTGTTTTTT. This chain connects TRBV28 to TRBJ1-4, with D uncertain. CDR3 size: 14 residues. Trimming removed 1 base at V and 3 bases at J, with 6 bases between. Germline V lookup: CDR1 MDHEN, CDR2 SYDVKM.

The rearrangement links TRBV18 to TRBJ2-5; D perhaps matches TRBD1 (6 bases). This CDR3 is built from 14 residues. V lost 6 bases and J 5 bases, leaving 16 bases between the germline ends. The germline gives CDR1 KGHSH, CDR2 LQKENI. The chain's CDR3 is CASSPSGDAETQYF. CDR3 nucleotides: TGTGCCAGCTCCCCTTCAGGGGACGCGGAGACCCAGTACTTC.

The gene calls are TRBV9 and TRBJ2-3, with 7 bases identical to TRBD2. Germline CDR1 is SGDLS and CDR2 is YYNGEE. J gave up 2 bases and V 0 bases, and 6 bases lay outside the gene matches. CDR3 length: 16 amino acids. CDR3 residues: CASSVADGGSTDTQYF. DNA of the CDR3: TGTGCCAGCAGCGTAGCGGACGGGGGGTCCACAGATACGCAGTATTTT.

This clone came up a few times. This same CDR3 is encoded by further DNA sequences in the sample. The chain employs TRBV18 and TRBJ1-4; weak D call: TRBD1 (5 bases). There are 13 residues in the CDR3. The germline V and J ends were trimmed by 3 bases and 4 bases, with 6 bases remaining between them. Looked up from germline, CDR1 is KGHSH and CDR2 is LQKENI. CDR3 sequence reads: CASSPGLNEKLFF. Written as DNA, the CDR3 is TGTGCCAGCTCACCGGGACTTAATGAAAAACTGTTTTTT.

A few counts support this clone. V gene TRBV7-9 combines with J gene TRBJ2-2, with 8 bases matching TRBD1. The CDR3 spans 15 residues. The V segment lost 5 bases and the J segment 3 bases; nucleotides outside the gene matches: 5. Germline values: CDR1 SEHNR, CDR2 FQNEAQ (reference sequence). The CDR3 loop reads CASSAGTGDTGELFF. In nucleotides, the CDR3 is TGTGCCAGCAGCGCCGGGACAGGTGACACCGGGGAGCTGTTTTTT.

The rearrangement joins TRBV18 to TRBJ1-1; 8 nucleotides align to TRBD1. The CDR3 sequence is 13 residues long. CDR1 and CDR2 (germline): KGHSH, LQKENI. With V trimmed by 4 bases and J by 4 bases, 2 bases remained unmatched. The CDR3, as DNA: TGTGCCAGCTCACGCACAGGGGGCACTGAAGCTTTCTTT. The encoded protein is CASSRTGGTEAFF.

As concerns this clone: A junction end diverges from the germline sequence, so it may reflect a read error. CDR3 loop: CAIREFETSGGEQYF. DNA for the CDR3: TGTGCCATCAGGGAGTTCGAGACTAGCGGGGGCGAGCAGTACTTC. J is TRBJ2-7 and V is TRBV10-3; 12 bases map to TRBD2. The CDR3 contains 15 residues. CDR1 ENHRY and CDR2 SYGVKD come from the germline V gene.